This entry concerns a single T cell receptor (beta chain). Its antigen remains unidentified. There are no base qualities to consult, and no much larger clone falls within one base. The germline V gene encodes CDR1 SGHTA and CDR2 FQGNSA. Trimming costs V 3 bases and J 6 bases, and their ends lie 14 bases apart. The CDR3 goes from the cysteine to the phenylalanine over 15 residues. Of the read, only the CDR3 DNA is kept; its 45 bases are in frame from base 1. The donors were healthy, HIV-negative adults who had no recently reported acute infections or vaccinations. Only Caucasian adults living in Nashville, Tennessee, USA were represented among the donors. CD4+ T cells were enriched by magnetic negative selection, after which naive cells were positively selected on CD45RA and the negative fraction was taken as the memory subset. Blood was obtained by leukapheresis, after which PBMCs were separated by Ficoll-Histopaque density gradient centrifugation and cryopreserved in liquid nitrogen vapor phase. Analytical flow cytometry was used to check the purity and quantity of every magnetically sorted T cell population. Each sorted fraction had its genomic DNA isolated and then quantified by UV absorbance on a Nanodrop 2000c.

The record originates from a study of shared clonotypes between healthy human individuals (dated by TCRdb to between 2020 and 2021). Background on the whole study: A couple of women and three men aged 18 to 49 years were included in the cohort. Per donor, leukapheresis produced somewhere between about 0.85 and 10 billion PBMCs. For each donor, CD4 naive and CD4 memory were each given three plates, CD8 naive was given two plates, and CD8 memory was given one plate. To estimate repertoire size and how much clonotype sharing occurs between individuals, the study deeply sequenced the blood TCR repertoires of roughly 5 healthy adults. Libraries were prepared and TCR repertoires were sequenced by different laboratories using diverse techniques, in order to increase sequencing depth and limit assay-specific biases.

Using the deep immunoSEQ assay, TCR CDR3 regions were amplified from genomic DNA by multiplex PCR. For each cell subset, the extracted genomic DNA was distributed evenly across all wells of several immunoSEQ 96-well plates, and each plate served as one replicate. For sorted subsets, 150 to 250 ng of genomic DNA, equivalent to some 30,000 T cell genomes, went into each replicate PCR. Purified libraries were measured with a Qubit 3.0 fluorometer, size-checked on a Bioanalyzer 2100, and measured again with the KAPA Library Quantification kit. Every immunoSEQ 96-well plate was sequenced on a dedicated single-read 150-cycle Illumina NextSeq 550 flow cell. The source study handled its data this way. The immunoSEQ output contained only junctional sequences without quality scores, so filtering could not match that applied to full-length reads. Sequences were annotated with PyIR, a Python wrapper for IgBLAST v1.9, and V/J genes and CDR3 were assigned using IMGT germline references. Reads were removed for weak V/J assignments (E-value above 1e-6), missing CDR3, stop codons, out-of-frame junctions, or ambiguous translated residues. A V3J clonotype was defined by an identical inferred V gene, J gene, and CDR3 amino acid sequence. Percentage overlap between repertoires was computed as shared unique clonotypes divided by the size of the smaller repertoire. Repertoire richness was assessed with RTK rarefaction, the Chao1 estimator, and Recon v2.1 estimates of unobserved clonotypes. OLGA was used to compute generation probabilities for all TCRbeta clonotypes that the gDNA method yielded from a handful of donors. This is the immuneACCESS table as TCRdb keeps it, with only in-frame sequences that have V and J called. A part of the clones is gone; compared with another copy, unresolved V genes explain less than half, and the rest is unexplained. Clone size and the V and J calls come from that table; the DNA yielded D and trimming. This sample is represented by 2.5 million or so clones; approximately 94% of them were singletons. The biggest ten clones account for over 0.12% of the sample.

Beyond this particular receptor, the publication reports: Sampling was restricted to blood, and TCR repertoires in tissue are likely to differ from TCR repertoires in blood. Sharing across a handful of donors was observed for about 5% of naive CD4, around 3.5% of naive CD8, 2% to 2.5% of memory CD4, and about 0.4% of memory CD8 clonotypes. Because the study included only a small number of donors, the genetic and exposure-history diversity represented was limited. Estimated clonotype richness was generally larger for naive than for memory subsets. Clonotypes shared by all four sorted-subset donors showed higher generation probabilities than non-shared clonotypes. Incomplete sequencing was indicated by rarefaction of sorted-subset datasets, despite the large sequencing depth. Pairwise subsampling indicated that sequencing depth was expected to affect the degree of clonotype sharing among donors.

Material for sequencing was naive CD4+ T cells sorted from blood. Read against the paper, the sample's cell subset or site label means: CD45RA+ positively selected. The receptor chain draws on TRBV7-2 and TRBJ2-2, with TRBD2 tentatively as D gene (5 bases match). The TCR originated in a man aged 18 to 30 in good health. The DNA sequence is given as TGTGCCAGCAGCTTGCTTTCTCCGGGGTCCGGGGAGCTGTTTTTT. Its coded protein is CASSLLSPGSGELFF.